Here is one TCR beta chain with its context. Produced via immunoSEQ multiplex PCR; TCRdb's table is partial and in-frame only. This table holds around 170,000 clones, about 80% found once. The data derive from a study of blood T cell repertoires in COVID-19. Looking at the study overall: The samples span acute and convalescent COVID-19 from the United States, Italy and Spain. T cells, B-cell-depleted T cells, or PBMCs supplied cDNA or gDNA.

V gave up 5 bases and J gave up 2 bases; unmatched junction bases: 11. The CDR3 contains 16 residues. CDR1 GTSNPN and CDR2 SVGIG come from the germline V gene (reference sequence). The chain links TRBV30 to TRBJ1-3; the match to TRBD1 covers 8 bases. The sample was peripheral blood. The TCR comes from a man aged 65 to 79 with active or convalescent COVID-19. As DNA, the CDR3 is TGTGCCTGGTCCCGGACAGGGCAAAGGGCTGGAAACACCATATATTTT. Translation: CAWSRTGQRAGNTIYF.